Detailed here is one T cell receptor (beta chain). What it binds is not known. A much larger clonotype is one base distant, so this may be a read error. This specimen belongs to a study of CD8+CD57+ T cells in acquired aplastic anemia. Whole-study context: The DNA of sorted CD4+ and CD8+ cells averaged around 3 ug. There were about 10.8 million reads, on average, for CD4+ cells from healthy donors. General study results and limits: Between the patient and control groups, CD8+ Simpson's diversity did not differ significantly. Between patients and controls, roughly 29 CD8+ CDR3 sequences were found in common.

The template for TCR beta VDJ and CDR3 sequence profiling was genomic DNA. TCRdb itself ran the reads through MiXCR, one entry per CDR3 protein. The data hold some 220,000 distinct CDR3 sequences, with approximately 35% observed a single time. The CDR3 spans 15 residues. The ends lost 5 bases at V and 3 bases at J; junction bases unmatched: 8. The sequence was obtained from a human donor in good health, serving as a control. The rearrangement links TRBV12-3 or TRBV12-4 to TRBJ1-2; TRBD1 agrees at 8 bases. The specimen sequenced was sorted CD4+, CD8+, or CD8+CD57+ T cells (not recorded which) from PBMCs. CDR3 region: CASSPRTGLDYGYTF. The CDR3 nucleotides read TGTGCCAGCAGTCCCCGGACAGGGCTAGACTATGGCTACACCTTC.